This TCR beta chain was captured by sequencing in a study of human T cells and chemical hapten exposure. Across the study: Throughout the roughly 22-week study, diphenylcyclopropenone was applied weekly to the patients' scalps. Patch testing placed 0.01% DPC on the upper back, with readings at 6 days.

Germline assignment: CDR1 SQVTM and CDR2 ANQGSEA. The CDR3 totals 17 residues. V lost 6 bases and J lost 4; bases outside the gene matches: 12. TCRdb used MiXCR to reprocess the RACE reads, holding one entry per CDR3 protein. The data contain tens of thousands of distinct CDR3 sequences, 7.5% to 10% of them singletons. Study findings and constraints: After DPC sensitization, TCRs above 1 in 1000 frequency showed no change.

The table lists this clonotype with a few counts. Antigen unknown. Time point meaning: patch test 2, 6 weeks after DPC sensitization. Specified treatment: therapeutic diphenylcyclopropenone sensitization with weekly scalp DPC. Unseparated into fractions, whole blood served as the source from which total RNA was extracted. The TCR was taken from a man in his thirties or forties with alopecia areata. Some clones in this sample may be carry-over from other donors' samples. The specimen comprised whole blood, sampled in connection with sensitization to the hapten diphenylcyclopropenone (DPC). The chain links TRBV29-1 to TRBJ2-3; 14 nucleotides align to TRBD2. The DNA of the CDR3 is TGCAGCGTCCAAGGAGGGACTAGCGGGAGAAGATCAGATACGCAGTATTTT. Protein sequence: CSVQGGTSGRRSDTQYF.